The rows below give T cell receptor beta chains drawn from one sample of a study of OX40 agonist ivuxolimab in advanced cancers. Method: immunoSEQ multiplex PCR; TCRdb's copy keeps in-frame clones and lacks some. Altogether approximately 41,000 clones are present, over 80% being singletons, with the ten largest covering less than 3.5%. The sample in question was CD4+ or CD8+ T cells sorted from blood, obtained in a trial of the OX40 agonist ivuxolimab. The receptors come from an adult with an advanced solid tumor such as melanoma, head and neck, liver or kidney cancer. CDR3s include the opening cysteine and the closing phenylalanine or tryptophan. D genes are given only for firm matches.

V,J,D,CDR3
TRBV6-5,TRBJ1-5,NA,CASSPNDRSNQPQHF
TRBV25-1,TRBJ2-6,NA,CASSNPWGSGANVLTF
TRBV7-2,TRBJ2-6,NA,CASSLVHSGANVLTF
TRBV15,TRBJ1-2,NA,CATSRDRGRTKGYTF
TRBV2,TRBJ2-3,NA,CASNLETWQYF
TRBV5-6,TRBJ2-5,NA,CASSPQSGLQETQYF
TRBV9,TRBJ2-2,NA,CASNHGSSTGELFF
TRBV28,TRBJ1-2,TRBD1,CASTQGVLVRNGYTF
TRBV6-5,TRBJ2-2,TRBD2,CASQITSAGELFF
TRBV6-5,TRBJ2-1,TRBD2,CASSYRAGPYNEQFF
TRBV11-2,TRBJ2-7,TRBD1,CASKGQGASEQYF
TRBV27,TRBJ2-7,TRBD2,CASLGAGGFNEQYF
TRBV15,TRBJ2-6,NA,CATSRDWDISGANVLTF
TRBV5-4,TRBJ2-1,NA,CASSLPRPASSYNEQFF
TRBV28,TRBJ2-5,NA,CASSPPGSGETQYF
TRBV5-1,TRBJ2-3,TRBD2,CASSLAGTTSTYTDTQYF
TRBV28,TRBJ2-7,NA,CASSSNYEQYF
TRBV5-1,TRBJ2-3,TRBD2,CASSAEGLAGLTDTQYF
TRBV6-5,TRBJ1-4,NA,CASRGGGRNEKLFF
TRBV5-5,TRBJ1-1,NA,CASSYTGTRRTTEAFF
TRBV18,TRBJ2-1,NA,CASSPRLPSDPSYNEQFF
TRBV28,TRBJ1-1,NA,CAIQVRPLREAFF
TRBV7-8,TRBJ2-1,TRBD1,CASSLGTGSESYNEQFF
TRBV5-4,TRBJ1-1,NA,CASSSSGVDMNTEAFF
TRBV6-5,TRBJ1-1,NA,CASSGTWGPWSEAFF
TRBV30,TRBJ1-6,NA,CAWSSGRNNSPLHF
TRBV11-3,TRBJ1-1,NA,CASSLEGAPRF
TRBV13,TRBJ2-3,TRBD2,CASSSGTSGRNTQYF
TRBV7-9,TRBJ1-1,TRBD1,CASSGDRNTEAFF
TRBV6-6,TRBJ2-7,TRBD1,CASIRDRATNYEQYF
TRBV5-4,TRBJ2-7,NA,CASSLLSSYEQYF
TRBV18,TRBJ2-5,TRBD2,CASSPRLAGEETQYF
TRBV14,TRBJ2-7,TRBD1,CASSHRDRVSYEQYF
TRBV7-9,TRBJ2-3,NA,CASSPMDTQYF
TRBV6-5,TRBJ2-7,TRBD2,CASSYSSLAGGYKYF
TRBV11-3,TRBJ2-5,NA,CASTPQGEETQYF
TRBV6-6,TRBJ1-1,NA,CASSYETAVNTEAFF
TRBV25-1,TRBJ2-7,TRBD2,CASTSGLAGSYEQYF
TRBV15,TRBJ1-1,NA,CATSITGNTEAFF
TRBV10-3,TRBJ2-5,TRBD2,CAIRKAGGKEETQYF
TRBV10-1,TRBJ2-2,NA,CASSEYRPGINTGELFF
TRBV6-5,TRBJ1-2,NA,CASSYGTGRGYGYTF
TRBV11-3,TRBJ2-5,NA,CASSLKGGVGTQYF
TRBV18,TRBJ2-1,NA,CASSPPATYNEQFF
TRBV5-1,TRBJ2-2,TRBD2,CASSFRRGTSVTGELFF